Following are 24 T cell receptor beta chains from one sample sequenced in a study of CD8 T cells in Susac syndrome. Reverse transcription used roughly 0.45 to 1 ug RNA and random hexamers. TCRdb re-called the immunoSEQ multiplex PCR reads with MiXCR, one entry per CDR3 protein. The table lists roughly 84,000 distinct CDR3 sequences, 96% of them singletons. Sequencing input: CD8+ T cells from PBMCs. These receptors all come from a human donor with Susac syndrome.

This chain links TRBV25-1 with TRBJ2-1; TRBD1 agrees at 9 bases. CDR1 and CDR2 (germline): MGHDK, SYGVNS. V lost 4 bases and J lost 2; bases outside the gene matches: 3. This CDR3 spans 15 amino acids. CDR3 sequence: CASSGRDRAYNEQFF. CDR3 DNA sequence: TGTGCCAGCAGTGGCCGGGACAGGGCCTACAATGAGCAGTTCTTC.

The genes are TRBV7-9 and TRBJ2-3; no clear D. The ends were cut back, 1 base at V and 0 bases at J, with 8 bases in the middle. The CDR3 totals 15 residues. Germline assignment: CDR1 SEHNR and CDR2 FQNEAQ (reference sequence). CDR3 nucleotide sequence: TGTGCCAGCAGCTTAGGACTGTCTAGCACAGATACGCAGTATTTT. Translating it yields CASSLGLSSTDTQYF. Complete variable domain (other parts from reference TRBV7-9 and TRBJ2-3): DTGVSQNPRHKITKRGQNVTFRCDPISEHNRLYWYRQTLGQGPEFLTYFQNEAQLEKSRLLSDRFSAERPKGSFSTLEIQRTEQGDSAMYLCASSLGLSSTDTQYFGPGTRLTVL.

The CDR3 here is CASSVGGLGETQYF. The CDR3, as DNA: TGTGCCAGCAGTGTCGGGGGCCTAGGGGAGACCCAGTACTTC. The chain recombines TRBV2 with TRBJ2-5; D is tentatively TRBD1 or TRBD2 (6 bases each). The CDR3 sequence is 14 residues long. Germline V lookup: CDR1 SNHLY, CDR2 FYNNEI. The V end was cut by 4 bases, the J end by 5 bases, with 14 bases between.

The CDR3 protein is CSVDGLAGTSRTDTQYF. DNA for the CDR3: TGCAGCGTCGACGGACTAGCGGGGACCTCTCGCACAGATACGCAGTATTTT. The J gene is TRBJ2-3, the V gene TRBV29-1, with TRBD2 identical over 12 bases. The ends lost 6 bases at V and 1 base at J; junction bases unmatched: 11. This CDR3 spans 17 amino acids. Germline V lookup: CDR1 SQVTM, CDR2 ANQGSEA.

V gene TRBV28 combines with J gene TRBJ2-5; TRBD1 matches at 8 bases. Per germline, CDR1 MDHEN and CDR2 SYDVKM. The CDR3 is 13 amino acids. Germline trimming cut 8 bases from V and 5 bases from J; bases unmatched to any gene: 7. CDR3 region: CASLRTGQETQYF. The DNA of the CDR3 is TGTGCCAGCCTCAGGACAGGGCAGGAGACCCAGTACTTC.

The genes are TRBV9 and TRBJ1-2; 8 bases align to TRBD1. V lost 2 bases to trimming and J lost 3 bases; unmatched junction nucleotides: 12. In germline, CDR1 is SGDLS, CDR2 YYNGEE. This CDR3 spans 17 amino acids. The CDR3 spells CASSVNGQGSSHYGYTF. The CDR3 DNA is TGTGCCAGCAGCGTGAATGGACAGGGAAGTTCTCACTATGGCTACACCTTC.

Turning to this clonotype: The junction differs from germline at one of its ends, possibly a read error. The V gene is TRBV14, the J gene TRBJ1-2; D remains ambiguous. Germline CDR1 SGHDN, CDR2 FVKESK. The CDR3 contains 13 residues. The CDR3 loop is CASSQASKYGYTF. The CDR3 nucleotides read TGTGCCAGCAGCCAGGCGTCTAAGTATGGCTACACCTTC. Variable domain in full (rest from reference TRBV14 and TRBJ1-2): EAGVTQFPSHSVIEKGQTVTLRCDPISGHDNLYWYRRVMGKEIKFLLHFVKESKQDESGMPNNRFLAERTGGTYSTLKVQPAELEDSGVYFCASSQASKYGYTFGSGTRLTVV.

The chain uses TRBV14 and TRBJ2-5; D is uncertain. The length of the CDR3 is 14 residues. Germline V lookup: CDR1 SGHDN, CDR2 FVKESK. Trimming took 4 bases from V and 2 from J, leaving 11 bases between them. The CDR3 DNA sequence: TGTGCCAGCAGCCTCGCCCAGGAGCAAGAGACCCAGTACTTC. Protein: CASSLAQEQETQYF. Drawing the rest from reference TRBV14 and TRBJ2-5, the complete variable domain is EAGVTQFPSHSVIEKGQTVTLRCDPISGHDNLYWYRRVMGKEIKFLLHFVKESKQDESGMPNNRFLAERTGGTYSTLKVQPAELEDSGVYFCASSLAQEQETQYFGPGTRLLVL.

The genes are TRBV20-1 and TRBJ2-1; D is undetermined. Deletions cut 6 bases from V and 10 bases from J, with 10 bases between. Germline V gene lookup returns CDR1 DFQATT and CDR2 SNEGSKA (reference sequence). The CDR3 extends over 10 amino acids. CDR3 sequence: CSARPEEQFF. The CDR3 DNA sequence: TGCAGTGCACGGCCCGAGGAGCAGTTCTTC.

The CDR3 loop is CSVELGRTLSGYTF. The CDR3, as DNA: TGCAGCGTTGAATTGGGACGAACGCTGTCCGGCTACACCTTC. V gene TRBV29-1 combines with J gene TRBJ1-2, with D tentatively TRBD1 (5 bases). Germline V gene sequence: CDR1 SQVTM, CDR2 ANQGSEA. This CDR3 is 14 amino acids long. With 2 bases removed from V and 8 bases from J, the gap between germline ends came to 18 bases.

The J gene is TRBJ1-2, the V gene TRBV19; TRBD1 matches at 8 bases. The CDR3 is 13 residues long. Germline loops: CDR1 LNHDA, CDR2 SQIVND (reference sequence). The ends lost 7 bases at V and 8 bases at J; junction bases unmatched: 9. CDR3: CASTESGQGGYTF. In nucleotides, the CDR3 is TGTGCCAGTACCGAGTCCGGACAGGGAGGCTACACCTTC.

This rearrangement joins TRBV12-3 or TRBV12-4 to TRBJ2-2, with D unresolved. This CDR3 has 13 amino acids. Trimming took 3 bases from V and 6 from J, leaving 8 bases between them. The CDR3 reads CASSFEGPGELFF. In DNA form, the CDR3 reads TGTGCCAGCAGTTTTGAAGGGCCCGGGGAGCTGTTTTTT.

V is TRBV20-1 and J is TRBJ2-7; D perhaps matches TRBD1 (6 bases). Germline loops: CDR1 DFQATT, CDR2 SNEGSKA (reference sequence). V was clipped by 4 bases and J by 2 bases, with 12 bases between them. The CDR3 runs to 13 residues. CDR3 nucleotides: TGCAGTGCTACCGACAGGAGCCCCTACGAGCAGTACTTC. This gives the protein CSATDRSPYEQYF.

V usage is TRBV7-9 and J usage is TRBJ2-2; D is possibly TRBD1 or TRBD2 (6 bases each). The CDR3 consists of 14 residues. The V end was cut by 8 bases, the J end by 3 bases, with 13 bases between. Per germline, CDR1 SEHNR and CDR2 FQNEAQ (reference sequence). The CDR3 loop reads CASAGERDTGELFF. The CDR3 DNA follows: TGTGCCAGCGCAGGGGAGCGGGACACCGGGGAGCTGTTTTTT.

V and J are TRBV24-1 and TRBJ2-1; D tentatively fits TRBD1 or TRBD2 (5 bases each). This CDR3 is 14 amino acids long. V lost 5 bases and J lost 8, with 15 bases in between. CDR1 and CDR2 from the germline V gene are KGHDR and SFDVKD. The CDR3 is CATSAGPAVDEQFF. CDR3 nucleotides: TGTGCCACCAGTGCGGGACCCGCCGTAGATGAGCAGTTCTTC.

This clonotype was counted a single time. The DNA of the CDR3 is TGTGCCAGCAGCTCCCTTCCCGGGGAGCTGTTTTTT. Its protein is CASSSLPGELFF. The chain links TRBV7-9 to TRBJ2-2; no definite D call. V was cut by 4 bases and J by 6 bases, with 6 bases left in between. This CDR3 contains 12 residues. Germline V lookup: CDR1 SEHNR, CDR2 FQNEAQ (reference sequence).

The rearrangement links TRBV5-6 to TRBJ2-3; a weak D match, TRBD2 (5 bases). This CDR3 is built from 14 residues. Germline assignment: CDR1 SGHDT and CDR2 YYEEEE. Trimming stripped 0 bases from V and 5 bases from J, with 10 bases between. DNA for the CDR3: TGTGCCAGCAGCTTGGAGGCTAGCTTAGATACGCAGTATTTT. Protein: CASSLEASLDTQYF.

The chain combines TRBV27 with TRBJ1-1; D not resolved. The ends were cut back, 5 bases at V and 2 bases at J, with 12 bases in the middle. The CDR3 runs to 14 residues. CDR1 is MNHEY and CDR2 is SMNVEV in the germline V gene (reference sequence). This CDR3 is CASSPSGDNTEAFF. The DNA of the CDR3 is TGTGCCAGCAGTCCCTCCGGGGATAACACTGAAGCTTTCTTT.

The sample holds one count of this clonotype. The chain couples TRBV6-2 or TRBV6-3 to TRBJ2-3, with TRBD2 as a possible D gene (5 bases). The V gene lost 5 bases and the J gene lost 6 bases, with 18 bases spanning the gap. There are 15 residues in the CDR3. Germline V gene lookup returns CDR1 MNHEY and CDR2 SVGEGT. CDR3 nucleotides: TGTGCCAGCAGTCCGCCCCGGATAACGGGGGATACGCAGTATTTT. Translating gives CASSPPRITGDTQYF.

CDR3 loop: CASSPVYGTGNEKLFF. CDR3 DNA: TGTGCCAGCAGCCCGGTGTATGGGACAGGGAATGAAAAACTGTTTTTT. The chain has TRBV28 and TRBJ1-4, with 9 bases identical to TRBD1. This CDR3 comprises 16 residues. J was trimmed by 5 bases and V by 6 bases; bases with no gene match: 10. Germline V gene sequence: CDR1 MDHEN, CDR2 SYDVKM.

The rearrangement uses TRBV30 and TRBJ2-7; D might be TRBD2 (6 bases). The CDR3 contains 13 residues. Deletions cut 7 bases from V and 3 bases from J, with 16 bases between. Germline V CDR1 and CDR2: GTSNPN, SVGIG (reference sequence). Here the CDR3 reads CAFSPGVSYEQYF. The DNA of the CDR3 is TGTGCCTTTTCGCCGGGGGTGAGCTACGAGCAGTACTTC.

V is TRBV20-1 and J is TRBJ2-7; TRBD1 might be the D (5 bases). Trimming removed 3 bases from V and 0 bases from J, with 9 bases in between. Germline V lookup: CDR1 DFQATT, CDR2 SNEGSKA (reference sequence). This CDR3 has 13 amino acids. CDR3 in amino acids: CSASHDSSYEQYV. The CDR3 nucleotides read TGCAGTGCTAGTCACGACAGCTCCTACGAGCAGTACGTC.

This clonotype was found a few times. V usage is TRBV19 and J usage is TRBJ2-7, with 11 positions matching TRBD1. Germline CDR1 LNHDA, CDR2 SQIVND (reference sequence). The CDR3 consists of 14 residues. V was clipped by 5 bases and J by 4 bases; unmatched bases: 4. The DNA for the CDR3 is TGTGCCAGTAGTTCCGGGACAGGGGGATACGAGCAGTACTTC. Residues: CASSSGTGGYEQYF.

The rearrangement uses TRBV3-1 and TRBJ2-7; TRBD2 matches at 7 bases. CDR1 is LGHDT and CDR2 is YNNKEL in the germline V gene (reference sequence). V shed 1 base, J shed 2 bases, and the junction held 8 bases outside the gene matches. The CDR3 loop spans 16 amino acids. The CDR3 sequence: CASSQVSQRGTYEQYF. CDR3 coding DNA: TGTGCCAGCAGCCAAGTATCTCAGCGGGGAACCTACGAGCAGTACTTC.